Included here is one T cell receptor beta chain sequence, with context. Its antigen is unknown. The length of the CDR3 is 16 residues. Germline V CDR1 and CDR2: MNHEY, SMNVEV (reference sequence). V gave up 1 base and J gave up 11 bases, with 23 bases separating them. These data belong to a study of blood T cells in healthy people across ages. Study-wide results and caveats: Per million T cells, TCR beta diversity dropped about linearly as age rose. Among long-lived donors, naive CD4+ cells were more numerous and diversity higher than in aged donors. The study found TCR beta diversity correlated strongly with naive T cell percentage.

A sample-barcoded 5' primer and a J-beta primer mix were used in a second PCR of roughly 6 to 12 cycles. A single record per CDR3 protein comes from TCRdb applying MiXCR to the 5' RACE reads. The sample includes hundreds of thousands of distinct CDR3 sequences, about 56% seen only once; the top ten take approximately 24%. Individuals who donated were healthy Caucasians from Russia aged about 6 to 100. This clonotype was sampled from a man in his forties in good health. Sequenced: blood. The chain links TRBV27 to TRBJ2-5; no clear D gene. In nucleotides, the CDR3 is TGTGCCAGCAGTTTATTGTCAAGGAGCTCCTACAATGAGCAGTACTTC. Protein: CASSLLSRSSYNEQYF.